This T cell receptor (beta chain) was profiled in a study of blood T cell repertoires in COVID-19. Trimming shortened V by 5 bases and J by 4 bases, and 17 bases separated the two germline ends. The CDR3 extends over 15 amino acids. Per germline, CDR1 SGHTA and CDR2 FQGNSA. Adults between roughly 18 and 90 years of age took part from fewer than 30 US areas. Assignments of participants to cohorts depended upon their own reported clinical history. This clone showed up just a few times. Clones were read by immunoSEQ multiplex PCR, and TCRdb kept only the in-frame ones, dropping some. The data show some 340,000 clones, 87% seen once.

The source is a woman younger than 45 who had recovered from COVID-19. Sequenced: PBMCs or T cells enriched from blood (not recorded which). The chain links TRBV7-2 to TRBJ1-2; D ambiguous. CDR3 loop: CASSRRRGGGYGYTF. The CDR3 coding sequence is TGTGCCAGCAGCCGCCGACGAGGTGGAGGCTATGGCTACACCTTC.